This T cell receptor beta chain was documented in a study of T-cell memory formation after mild COVID-19. MiXCR was run by TCRdb on the 5' RACE reads, yielding one entry per CDR3 protein. The top ten clones hold approximately 2% of a sample with 180,000 or so distinct CDR3 sequences, approximately 16% of them seen once. This clonotype came up a few times. The sequence was collected from an adult woman who had mild COVID-19 (a few samples of this study predate the infection). Cell type and time point are not known. The sample was PBMCs or a T cell subset sorted from them (not recorded which).

CDR3 coding DNA: TGCAGCGTTGAAACCGGGACAGGGCCCCGAGAGACCCAGTACTTC. Translation gives CSVETGTGPRETQYF. The chain recombines TRBV29-1 with TRBJ2-5, with 9 bases matching TRBD1. Looked up from germline, CDR1 is SQVTM and CDR2 is ANQGSEA. This CDR3 has 15 residues. The V gene end was trimmed by 2 bases and the J gene end by 4 bases; junction bases not matched to a gene: 8.